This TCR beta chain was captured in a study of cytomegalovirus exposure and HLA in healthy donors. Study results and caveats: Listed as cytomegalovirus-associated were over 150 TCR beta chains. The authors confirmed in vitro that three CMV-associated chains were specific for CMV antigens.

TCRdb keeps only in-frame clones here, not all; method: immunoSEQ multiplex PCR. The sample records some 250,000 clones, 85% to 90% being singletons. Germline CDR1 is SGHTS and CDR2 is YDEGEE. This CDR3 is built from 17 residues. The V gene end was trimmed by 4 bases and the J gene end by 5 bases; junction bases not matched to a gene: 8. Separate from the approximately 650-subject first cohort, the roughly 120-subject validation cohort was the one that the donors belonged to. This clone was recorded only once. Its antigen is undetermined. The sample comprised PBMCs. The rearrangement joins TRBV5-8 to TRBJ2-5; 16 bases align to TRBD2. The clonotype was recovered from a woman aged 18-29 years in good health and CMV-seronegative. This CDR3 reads CASSPGTSGGALETQYF. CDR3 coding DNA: TGTGCCAGCAGCCCGGGGACTAGCGGGGGGGCGTTGGAGACCCAGTACTTC.